These 3 T cell receptor beta chains share one sample of origin, sequenced in a study of cytomegalovirus exposure and HLA in healthy donors. Amplification used 60 Vbeta primers and 13 Jbeta primers. Assay: immunoSEQ multiplex PCR; the TCRdb copy retains only in-frame clones and omits some. The sample carries 130,000 to 150,000 clones, about 85% recorded once. Source material: PBMCs. These receptors originate from a boy aged 2 to 10 in good health and CMV-seronegative.

This rearrangement joins TRBV28 to TRBJ1-2, with D perhaps TRBD1 (5 bases). V shed 2 bases and J shed 6 bases, with 7 bases lying between them. The CDR3 runs to 12 residues. Germline V lookup: CDR1 MDHEN, CDR2 SYDVKM. This CDR3 is CASSLKGNGYTF. The CDR3 coding sequence is TGTGCCAGCAGTTTAAAGGGGAATGGCTACACCTTC.

The count of this clone is one. The chain joins TRBV11-2 to TRBJ2-1; perhaps TRBD2 as D (7 bases). V was trimmed by 7 bases and J by 3 bases, leaving 16 bases between them. The CDR3 contains 15 residues. CDR1 and CDR2 (germline): SGHAT, FQNNGV. CDR3 sequence (DNA): TGTGCCAGCAAGTACCCGGGGGGCTACTACAATGAGCAGTTCTTC. Residues: CASKYPGGYYNEQFF.

Points on this clone: This specimen includes other DNA sequences encoding the same CDR3. The chain has TRBV5-6 and TRBJ2-2; TRBD1 aligns across 7 bases. Per the germline V gene, CDR1 is SGHDT and CDR2 is YYEEEE. The CDR3 loop spans 18 amino acids. With 4 bases clipped from V and 4 bases from J, the junction kept 16 bases outside the gene matches. The CDR3 loop reads CASSAALGQPAVTGELFF. The CDR3 region has the DNA TGTGCCAGCAGCGCCGCGTTGGGACAGCCGGCCGTCACCGGGGAGCTGTTTTTT.